This record covers a single T cell receptor beta chain. This table comes from immunoSEQ multiplex PCR, and its TCRdb copy is limited to in-frame clones, with some not included. The table lists around 150,000 clones, about 93% of them singletons. This sample was taken from a study of OX40 agonist ivuxolimab in advanced cancers. Study-wide context: Every patient in dose escalation had hepatocellular carcinoma, melanoma, renal cell or head and neck cancer. Allowance was made for prior anti-PD-1, anti-PD-L1 or anti-CTLA-4 therapy, and 35% to 40% had some.

People who had autoimmune disease history or systemic immunosuppression were excluded. After removal of 5 bases from V and 7 bases from J, the junction contained 2 bases not matched to a gene. Per germline, CDR1 SGHNT and CDR2 YENEEA. This CDR3 has 15 amino acids. V gene TRBV11-3 combines with J gene TRBJ2-1, with TRBD2 matching over 16 bases. Source: CD4+ or CD8+ T cells sorted from blood, taken in a trial of the OX40 agonist ivuxolimab. The receptor comes from an adult with an advanced solid tumor such as melanoma, head and neck, liver or kidney cancer. The CDR3: CASSEGLAGGNEQFF. The CDR3 DNA follows: TGTGCCAGCAGCGAGGGACTAGCGGGAGGGAATGAGCAGTTCTTC.